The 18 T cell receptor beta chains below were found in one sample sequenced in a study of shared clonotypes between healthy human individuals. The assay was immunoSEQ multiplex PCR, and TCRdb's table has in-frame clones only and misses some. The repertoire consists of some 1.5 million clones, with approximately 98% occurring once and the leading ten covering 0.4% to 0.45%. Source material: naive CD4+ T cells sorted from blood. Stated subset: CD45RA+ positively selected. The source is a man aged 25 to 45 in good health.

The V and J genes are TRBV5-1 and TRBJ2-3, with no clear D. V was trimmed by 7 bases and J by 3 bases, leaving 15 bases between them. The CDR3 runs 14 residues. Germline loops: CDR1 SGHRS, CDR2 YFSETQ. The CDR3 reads CASADPQGTDTQYF. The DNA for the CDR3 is TGCGCCAGCGCCGATCCTCAAGGGACAGATACGCAGTATTTT.

The CDR3 sequence: CASSPRTATGELFF. Here the CDR3 DNA reads TGTGCCAGCAGCCCCCGGACAGCCACCGGGGAGCTGTTTTTT. The chain couples TRBV7-3 to TRBJ2-2, with D perhaps TRBD1 (6 bases). CDR1 and CDR2 from the germline V gene are SGHTA and FQGTGA. Trimming removed 5 bases from V and 4 bases from J, with 11 bases in between. The CDR3 has 14 residues.

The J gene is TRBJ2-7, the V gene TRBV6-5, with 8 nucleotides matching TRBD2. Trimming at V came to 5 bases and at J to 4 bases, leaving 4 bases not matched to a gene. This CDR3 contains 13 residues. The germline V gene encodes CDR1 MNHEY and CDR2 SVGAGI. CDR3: CASSKRLAYEQYF. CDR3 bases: TGTGCCAGCAGTAAGAGACTAGCGTACGAGCAGTACTTC.

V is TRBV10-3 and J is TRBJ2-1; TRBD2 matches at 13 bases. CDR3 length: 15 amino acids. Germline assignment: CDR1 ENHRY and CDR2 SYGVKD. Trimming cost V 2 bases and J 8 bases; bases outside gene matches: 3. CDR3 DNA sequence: TGTGCCATCAGTGAGAGGACTAGCGGGAGCGATGAGCAGTTCTTC. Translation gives CAISERTSGSDEQFF.

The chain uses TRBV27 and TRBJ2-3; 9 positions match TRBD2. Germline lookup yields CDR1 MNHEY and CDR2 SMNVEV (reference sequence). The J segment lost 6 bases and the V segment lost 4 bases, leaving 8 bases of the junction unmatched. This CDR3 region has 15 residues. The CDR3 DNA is TGTGCCAGCAGTTCTAGCGGGACGGGGATGGATACGCAGTATTTT. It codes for CASSSSGTGMDTQYF.

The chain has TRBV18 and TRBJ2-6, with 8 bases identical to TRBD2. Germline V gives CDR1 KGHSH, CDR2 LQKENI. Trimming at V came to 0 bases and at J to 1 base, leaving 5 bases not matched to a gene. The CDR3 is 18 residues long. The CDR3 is CASSPPDSGTSGANVLTF. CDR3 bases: TGTGCCAGCTCACCACCCGATAGCGGGACTTCTGGGGCCAACGTCCTGACTTTC.

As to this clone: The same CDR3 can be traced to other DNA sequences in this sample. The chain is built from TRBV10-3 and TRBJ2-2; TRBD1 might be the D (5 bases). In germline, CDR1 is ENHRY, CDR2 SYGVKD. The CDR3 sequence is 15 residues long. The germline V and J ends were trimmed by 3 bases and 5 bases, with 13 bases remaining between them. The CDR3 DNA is TGTGCCATCAGTGACGGTCAGGGAAGGACCGGGGAGCTGTTTTTT. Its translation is CAISDGQGRTGELFF.

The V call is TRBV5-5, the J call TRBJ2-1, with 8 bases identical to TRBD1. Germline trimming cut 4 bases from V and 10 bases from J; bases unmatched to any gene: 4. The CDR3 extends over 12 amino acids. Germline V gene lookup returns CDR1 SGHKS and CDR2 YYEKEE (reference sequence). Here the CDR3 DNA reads TGTGCCAGCAGCCGGGACAGGCGCGAGCAGTTCTTC. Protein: CASSRDRREQFF.

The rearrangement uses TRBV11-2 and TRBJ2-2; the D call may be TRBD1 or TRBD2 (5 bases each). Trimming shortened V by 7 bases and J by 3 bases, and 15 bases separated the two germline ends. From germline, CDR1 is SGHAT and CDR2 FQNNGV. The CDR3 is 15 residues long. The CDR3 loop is CASNNRDLHTGELFF. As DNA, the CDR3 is TGTGCCAGCAACAACCGGGACCTACACACCGGGGAGCTGTTTTTT.

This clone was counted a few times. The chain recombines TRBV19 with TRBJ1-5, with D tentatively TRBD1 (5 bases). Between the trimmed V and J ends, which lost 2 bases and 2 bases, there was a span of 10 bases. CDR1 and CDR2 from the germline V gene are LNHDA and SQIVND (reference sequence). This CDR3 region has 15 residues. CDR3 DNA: TGTGCCAGTAGTATACATCAAGGGGGCAATCAGCCCCAGCATTTT. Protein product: CASSIHQGGNQPQHF.

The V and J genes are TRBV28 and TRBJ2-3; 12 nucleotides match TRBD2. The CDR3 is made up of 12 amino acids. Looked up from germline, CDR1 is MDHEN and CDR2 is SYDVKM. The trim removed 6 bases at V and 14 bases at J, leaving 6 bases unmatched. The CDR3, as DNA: TGTGCCAGCAGGCGAACTAGCGGGAGGCTGTATTTT. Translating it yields CASRRTSGRLYF.

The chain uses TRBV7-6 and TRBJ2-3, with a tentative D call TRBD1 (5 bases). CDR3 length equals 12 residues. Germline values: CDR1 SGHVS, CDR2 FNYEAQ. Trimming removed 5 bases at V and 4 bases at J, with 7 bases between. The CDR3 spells CASSMTADTQYF. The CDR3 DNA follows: TGTGCCAGCAGCATGACAGCAGATACGCAGTATTTT.

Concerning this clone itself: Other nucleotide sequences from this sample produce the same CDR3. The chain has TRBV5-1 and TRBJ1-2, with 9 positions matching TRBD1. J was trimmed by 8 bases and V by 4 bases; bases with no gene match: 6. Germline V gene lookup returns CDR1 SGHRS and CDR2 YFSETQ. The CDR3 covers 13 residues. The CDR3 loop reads CASSLGTGTGYTF. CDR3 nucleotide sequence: TGCGCCAGCAGCCTCGGGACAGGGACGGGCTACACCTTC.

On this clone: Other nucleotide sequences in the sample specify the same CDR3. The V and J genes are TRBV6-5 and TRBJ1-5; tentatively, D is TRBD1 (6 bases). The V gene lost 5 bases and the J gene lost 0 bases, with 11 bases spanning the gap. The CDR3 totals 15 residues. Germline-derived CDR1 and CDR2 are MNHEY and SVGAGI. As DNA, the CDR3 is TGTGCCAGCAGTCAGGACAGAGCTAGCAATCAGCCCCAGCATTTT. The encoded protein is CASSQDRASNQPQHF.

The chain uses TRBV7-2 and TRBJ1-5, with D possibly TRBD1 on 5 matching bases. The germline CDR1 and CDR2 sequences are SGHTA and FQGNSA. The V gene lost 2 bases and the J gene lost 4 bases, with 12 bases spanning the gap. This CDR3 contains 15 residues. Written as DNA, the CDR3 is TGTGCCAGCAGCTTATCGGGACCGACTAATCAGCCCCAGCATTTT. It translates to CASSLSGPTNQPQHF.

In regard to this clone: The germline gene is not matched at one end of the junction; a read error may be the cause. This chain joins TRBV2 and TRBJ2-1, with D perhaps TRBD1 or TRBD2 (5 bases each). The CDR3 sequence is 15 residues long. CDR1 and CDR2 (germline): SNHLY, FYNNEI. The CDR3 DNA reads TGTGCCAGCAGTGAAAGGGACCCGTCTTACAGTGAGCAGTTCTTC. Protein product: CASSERDPSYSEQFF. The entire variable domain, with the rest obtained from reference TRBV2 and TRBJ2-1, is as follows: EPEVTQTPSHQVTQMGQEVILRCVPISNHLYFYWYRQILGQKVEFLVSFYNNEISEKSEIFDDQFSVERPDGSNFTLKIRSTKLEDSAMYFCASSERDPSYSEQFFGPGTRLTVL.

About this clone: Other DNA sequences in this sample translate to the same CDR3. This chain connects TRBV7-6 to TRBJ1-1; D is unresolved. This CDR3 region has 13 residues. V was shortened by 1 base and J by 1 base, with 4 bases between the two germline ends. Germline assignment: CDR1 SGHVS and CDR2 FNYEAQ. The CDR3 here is CASSLGENTEAFF. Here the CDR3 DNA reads TGTGCCAGCAGCTTAGGGGAGAACACTGAAGCTTTCTTT.

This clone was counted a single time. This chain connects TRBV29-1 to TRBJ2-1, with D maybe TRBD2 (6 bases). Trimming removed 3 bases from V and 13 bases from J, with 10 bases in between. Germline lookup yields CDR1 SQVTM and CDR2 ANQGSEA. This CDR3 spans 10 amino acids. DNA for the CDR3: TGCAGCGTTGAGTCCGGGAGACAGTTCTTC. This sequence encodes CSVESGRQFF.